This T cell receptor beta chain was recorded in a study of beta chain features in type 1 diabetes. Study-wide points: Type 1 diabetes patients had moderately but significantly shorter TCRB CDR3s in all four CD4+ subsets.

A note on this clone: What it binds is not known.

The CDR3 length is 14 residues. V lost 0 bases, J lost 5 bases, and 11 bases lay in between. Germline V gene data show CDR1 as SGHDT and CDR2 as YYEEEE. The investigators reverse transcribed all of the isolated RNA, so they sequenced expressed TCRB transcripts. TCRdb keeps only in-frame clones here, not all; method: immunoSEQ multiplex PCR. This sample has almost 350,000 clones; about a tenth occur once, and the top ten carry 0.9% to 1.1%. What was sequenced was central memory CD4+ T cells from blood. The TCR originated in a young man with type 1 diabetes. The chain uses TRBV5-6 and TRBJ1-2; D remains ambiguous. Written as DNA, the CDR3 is TGTGCCAGCAGCTTGGGAACAGCGGCATATGGCTACACCTTC. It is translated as CASSLGTAAYGYTF. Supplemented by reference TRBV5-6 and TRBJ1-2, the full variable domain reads DAGVTQSPTHLIKTRGQQVTLRCSPKSGHDTVSWYQQALGQGPQFIFQYYEEEERQRGNFPDRFSGHQFPNYSSELNVNALLLGDSALYLCASSLGTAAYGYTFGSGTRLTVV.